Sequencing of this TCR beta chain was carried out in a study of early T cells in non-severe SARS-CoV-2 infection. For the study at large: Bulk RNA isolated from unsorted whole blood underwent sequencing; chains were not paired.

Concerning this clonotype itself: Its specificity is unknown.

Study-wide results and limits: VDJdb matches were skewed toward anti-spike CD8 T cell responses.

Attached unique molecular identifiers marked individual cDNA molecules. TCRdb used MiXCR to reprocess the 5' RACE reads, holding one entry per CDR3 protein. Among some 80,000 distinct CDR3 sequences listed, about 5% were seen once. Sequences were derived from whole blood, sampled at baseline. The TCR comes from an adult who was a healthcare worker with PCR-confirmed SARS-CoV-2 infection or an uninfected control (not recorded which).

The chain's CDR3 is CASSDRDGYTF. DNA of the CDR3: TGTGCCAGCAGTGACAGGGATGGCTACACCTTC. This chain uses TRBV25-1 with TRBJ1-2; D possibly corresponds to TRBD1 (5 bases). This CDR3 spans 11 amino acids. Germline V CDR1 and CDR2: MGHDK, SYGVNS. The V gene lost 3 bases and the J gene lost 6 bases, with 5 bases spanning the gap.